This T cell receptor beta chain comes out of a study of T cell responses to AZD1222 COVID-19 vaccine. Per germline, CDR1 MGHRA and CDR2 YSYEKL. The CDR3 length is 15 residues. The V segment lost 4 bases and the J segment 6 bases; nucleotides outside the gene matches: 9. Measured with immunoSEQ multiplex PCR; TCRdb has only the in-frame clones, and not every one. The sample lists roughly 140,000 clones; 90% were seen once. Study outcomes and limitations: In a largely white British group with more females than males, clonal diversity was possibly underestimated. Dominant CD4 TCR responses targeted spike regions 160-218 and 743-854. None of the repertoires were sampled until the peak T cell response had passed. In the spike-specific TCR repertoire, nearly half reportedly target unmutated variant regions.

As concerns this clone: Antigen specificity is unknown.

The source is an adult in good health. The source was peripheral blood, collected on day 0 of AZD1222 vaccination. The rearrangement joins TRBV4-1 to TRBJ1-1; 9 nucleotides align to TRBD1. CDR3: CASSLVGQGRPEAFF. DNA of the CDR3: TGCGCCAGCAGCCTCGTAGGACAGGGGAGGCCTGAAGCTTTCTTT.